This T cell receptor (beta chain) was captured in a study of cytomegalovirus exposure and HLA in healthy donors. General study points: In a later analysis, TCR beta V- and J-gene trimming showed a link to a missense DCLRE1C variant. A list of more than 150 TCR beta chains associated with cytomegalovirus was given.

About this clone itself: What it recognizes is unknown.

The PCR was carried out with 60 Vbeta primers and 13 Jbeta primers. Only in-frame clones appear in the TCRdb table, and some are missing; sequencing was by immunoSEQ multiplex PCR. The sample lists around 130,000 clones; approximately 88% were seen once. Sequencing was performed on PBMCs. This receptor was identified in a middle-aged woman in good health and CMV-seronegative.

This chain's CDR3 is CASSTRTSLAGELFF. For the CDR3, the DNA is TGTGCCAGCAGCACGAGGACTAGTTTGGCCGGGGAGCTGTTTTTT. The chain couples TRBV7-8 to TRBJ2-2, with 7 bases fitting TRBD2. CDR3 length: 15 residues. V shed 5 bases, J shed 6 bases, and the junction held 9 bases outside the gene matches. Germline assignment: CDR1 SGHVS and CDR2 FQNEAQ. The full variable domain, in which reference TRBV7-8 and TRBJ2-2 provide the parts outside the CDR3, is GAGVSQSPRYKVAKRGQDVALRCDPISGHVSLFWYQQALGQGPEFLTYFQNEAQLDKSGLPSDRFFAERPEGSVSTLKIQRTQQEDSAVYLCASSTRTSLAGELFFGEGSRLTVL.